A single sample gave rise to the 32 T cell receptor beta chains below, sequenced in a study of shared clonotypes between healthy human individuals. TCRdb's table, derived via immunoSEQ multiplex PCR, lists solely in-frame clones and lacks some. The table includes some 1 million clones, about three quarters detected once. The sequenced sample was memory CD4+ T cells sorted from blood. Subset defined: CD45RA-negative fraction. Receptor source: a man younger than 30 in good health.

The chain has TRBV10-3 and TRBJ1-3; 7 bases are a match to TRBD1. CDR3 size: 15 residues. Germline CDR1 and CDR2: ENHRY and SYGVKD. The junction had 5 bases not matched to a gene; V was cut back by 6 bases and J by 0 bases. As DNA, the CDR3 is TGTGCCATCAGACGGGGACAGAACTCTGGAAACACCATATATTTT. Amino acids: CAIRRGQNSGNTIYF.

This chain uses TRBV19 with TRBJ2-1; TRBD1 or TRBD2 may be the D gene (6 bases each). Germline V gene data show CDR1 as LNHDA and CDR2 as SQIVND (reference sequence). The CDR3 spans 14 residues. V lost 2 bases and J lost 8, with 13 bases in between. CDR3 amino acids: CASSISHGGHEQFF. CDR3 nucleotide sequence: TGTGCCAGTAGTATAAGCCACGGGGGCCATGAGCAGTTCTTC.

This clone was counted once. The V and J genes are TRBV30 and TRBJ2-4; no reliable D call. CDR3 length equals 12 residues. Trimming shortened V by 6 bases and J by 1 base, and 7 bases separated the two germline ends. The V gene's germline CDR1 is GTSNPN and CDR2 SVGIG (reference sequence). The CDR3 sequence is CACSWAKNIQYF. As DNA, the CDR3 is TGTGCCTGTTCCTGGGCCAAAAACATTCAGTACTTC.

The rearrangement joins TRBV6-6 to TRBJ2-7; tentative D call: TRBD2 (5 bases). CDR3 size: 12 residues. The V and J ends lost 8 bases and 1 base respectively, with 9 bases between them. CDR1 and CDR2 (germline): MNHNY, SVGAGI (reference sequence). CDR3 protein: CASRDTSYEQYF. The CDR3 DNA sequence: TGTGCCAGCCGGGATACATCCTACGAGCAGTACTTC.

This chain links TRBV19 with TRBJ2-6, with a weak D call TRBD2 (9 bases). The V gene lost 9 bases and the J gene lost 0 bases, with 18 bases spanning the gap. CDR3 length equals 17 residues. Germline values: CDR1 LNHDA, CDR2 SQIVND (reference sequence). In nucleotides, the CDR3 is TGTGCCAGCGCTAGCGGGACAGGTATCTCTGGGGCCAACGTCCTGACTTTC. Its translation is CASASGTGISGANVLTF.

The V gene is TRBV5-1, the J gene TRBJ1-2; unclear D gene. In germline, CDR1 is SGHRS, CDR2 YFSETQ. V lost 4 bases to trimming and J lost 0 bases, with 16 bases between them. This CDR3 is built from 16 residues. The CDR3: CASSARSGFANYGYTF. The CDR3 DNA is TGCGCCAGCAGCGCCCGGTCGGGATTCGCTAACTATGGCTACACCTTC.

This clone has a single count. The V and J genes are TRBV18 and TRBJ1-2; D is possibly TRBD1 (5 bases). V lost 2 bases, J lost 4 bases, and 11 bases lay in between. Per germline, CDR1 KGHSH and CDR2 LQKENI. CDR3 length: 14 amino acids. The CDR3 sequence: CASSPRQSLYGYTF. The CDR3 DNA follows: TGTGCCAGCTCACCAAGACAGTCCCTCTATGGCTACACCTTC.

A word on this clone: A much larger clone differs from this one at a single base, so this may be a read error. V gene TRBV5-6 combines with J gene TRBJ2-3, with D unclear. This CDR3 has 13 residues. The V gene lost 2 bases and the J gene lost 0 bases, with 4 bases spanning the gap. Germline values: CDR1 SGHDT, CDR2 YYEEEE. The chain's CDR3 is CASSFESTDTQYF. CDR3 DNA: TGTGCCAGCAGCTTCGAGAGCACAGATACGCAGTATTTT.

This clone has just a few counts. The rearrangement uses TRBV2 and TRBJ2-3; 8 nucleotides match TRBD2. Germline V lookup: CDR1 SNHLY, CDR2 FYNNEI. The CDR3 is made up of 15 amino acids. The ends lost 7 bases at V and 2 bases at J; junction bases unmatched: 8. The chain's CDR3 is CASTDSGEPTDTQYF. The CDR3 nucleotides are TGTGCCAGCACTGATAGCGGGGAGCCCACAGATACGCAGTATTTT.

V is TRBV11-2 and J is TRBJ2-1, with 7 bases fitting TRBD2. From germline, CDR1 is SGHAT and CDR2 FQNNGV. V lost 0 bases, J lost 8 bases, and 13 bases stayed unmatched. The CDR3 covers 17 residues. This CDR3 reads CASSLDRAGVRMYEQFF. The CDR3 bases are TGTGCCAGCAGCTTAGATAGGGCGGGAGTTAGGATGTATGAGCAGTTCTTC.

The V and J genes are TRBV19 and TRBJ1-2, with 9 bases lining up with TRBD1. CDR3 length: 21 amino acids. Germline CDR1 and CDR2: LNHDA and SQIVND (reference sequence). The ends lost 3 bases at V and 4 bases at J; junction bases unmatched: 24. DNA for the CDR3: TGTGCCAGTAGTATGACGTCGGGGACAGGGAGATTCAGAGGTGATACCTATGGCTACACCTTC. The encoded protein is CASSMTSGTGRFRGDTYGYTF.

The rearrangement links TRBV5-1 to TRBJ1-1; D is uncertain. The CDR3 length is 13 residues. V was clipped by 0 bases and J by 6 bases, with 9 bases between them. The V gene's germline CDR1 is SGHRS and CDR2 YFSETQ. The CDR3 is CASSLGQDAEAFF. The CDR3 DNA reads TGCGCCAGCAGCTTGGGGCAGGACGCTGAAGCTTTCTTT. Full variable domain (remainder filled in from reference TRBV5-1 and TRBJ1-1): KAGVTQTPRYLIKTRGQQVTLSCSPISGHRSVSWYQQTPGQGLQFLFEYFSETQRNKGNFPGRFSGRQFSNSRSEMNVSTLELGDSALYLCASSLGQDAEAFFGQGTRLTVV.

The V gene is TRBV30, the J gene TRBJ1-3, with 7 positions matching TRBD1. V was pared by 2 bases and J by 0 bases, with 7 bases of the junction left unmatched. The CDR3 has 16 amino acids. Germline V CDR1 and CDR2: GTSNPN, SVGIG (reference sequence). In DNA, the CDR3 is TGTGCCTGGAGTATGGGACAGTTGAGCTCTGGAAACACCATATATTTT. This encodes CAWSMGQLSSGNTIYF.

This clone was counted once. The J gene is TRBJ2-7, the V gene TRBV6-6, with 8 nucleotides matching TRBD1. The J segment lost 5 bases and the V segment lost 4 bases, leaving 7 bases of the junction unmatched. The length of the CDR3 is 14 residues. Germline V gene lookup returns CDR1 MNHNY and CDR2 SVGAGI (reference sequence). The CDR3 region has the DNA TGTGCCAGCAGTTCTATCGGACAGGGCCACGAGCAGTACTTC. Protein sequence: CASSSIGQGHEQYF.

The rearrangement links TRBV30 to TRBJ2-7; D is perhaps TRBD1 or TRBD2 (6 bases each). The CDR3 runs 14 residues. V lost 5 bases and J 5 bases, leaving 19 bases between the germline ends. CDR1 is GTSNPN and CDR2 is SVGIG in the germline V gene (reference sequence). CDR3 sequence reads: CAWGLTPGANEQYF. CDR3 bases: TGTGCCTGGGGCCTGACCCCGGGGGCAAACGAGCAGTACTTC.

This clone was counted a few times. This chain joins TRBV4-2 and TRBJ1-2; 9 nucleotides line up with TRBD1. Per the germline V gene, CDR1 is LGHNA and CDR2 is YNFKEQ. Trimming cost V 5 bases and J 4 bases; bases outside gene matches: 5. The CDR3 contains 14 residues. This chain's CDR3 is CASSTGQGGYGYTF. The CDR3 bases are TGTGCCAGCAGCACGGGACAGGGAGGCTATGGCTACACCTTC.

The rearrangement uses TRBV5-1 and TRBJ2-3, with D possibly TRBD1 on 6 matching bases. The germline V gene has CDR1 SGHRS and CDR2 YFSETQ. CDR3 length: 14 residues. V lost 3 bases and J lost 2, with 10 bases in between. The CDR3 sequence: CASSSGQHTDTQYF. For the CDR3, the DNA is TGCGCCAGCAGCTCCGGACAGCACACAGATACGCAGTATTTT.

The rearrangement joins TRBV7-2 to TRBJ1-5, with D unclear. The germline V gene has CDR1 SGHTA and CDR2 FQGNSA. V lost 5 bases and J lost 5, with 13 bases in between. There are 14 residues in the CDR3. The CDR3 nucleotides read TGTGCCAGCAGCCCTTCCCGCGGGGATCAGCCCCAGCATTTT. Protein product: CASSPSRGDQPQHF.

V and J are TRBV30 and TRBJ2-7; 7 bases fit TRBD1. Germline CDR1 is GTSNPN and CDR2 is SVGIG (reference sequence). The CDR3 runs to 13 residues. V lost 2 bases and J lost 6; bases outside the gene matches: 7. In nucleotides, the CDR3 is TGTGCCTGGAGTTTGCGACAGGGCGGCGAGCAGTACTTC. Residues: CAWSLRQGGEQYF. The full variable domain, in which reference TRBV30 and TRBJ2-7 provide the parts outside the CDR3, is SQTIHQWPATLVQPVGSPLSLECTVEGTSNPNLYWYRQAAGRGLQLLFYSVGIGQISSEVPQNLSASRPQDRQFILSSKKLLLSDSGFYLCAWSLRQGGEQYFGPGTRLTVT.

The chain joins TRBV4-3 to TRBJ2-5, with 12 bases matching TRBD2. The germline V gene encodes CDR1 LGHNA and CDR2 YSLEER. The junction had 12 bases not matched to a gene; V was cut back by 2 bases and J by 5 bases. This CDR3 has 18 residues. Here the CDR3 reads CASSQNGLAGWGGETQYF. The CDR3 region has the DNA TGCGCCAGCAGCCAAAATGGACTAGCGGGATGGGGTGGGGAGACCCAGTACTTC.

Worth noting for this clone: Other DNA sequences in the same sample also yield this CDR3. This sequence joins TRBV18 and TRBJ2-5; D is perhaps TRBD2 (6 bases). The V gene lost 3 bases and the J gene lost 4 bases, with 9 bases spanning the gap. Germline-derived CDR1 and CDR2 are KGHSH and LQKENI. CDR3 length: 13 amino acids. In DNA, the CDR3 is TGTGCCAGCTCACCCCCAGCGGGAGAGACCCAGTACTTC. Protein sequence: CASSPPAGETQYF.

The CDR3 DNA sequence: TGTGCCAGCAGCGACCAGGGGGTAGGGGGCTACACCTTC. Protein: CASSDQGVGGYTF. This chain joins TRBV5-4 and TRBJ1-2; 7 positions match TRBD1. Per germline, CDR1 SGHNT and CDR2 YYREEE (reference sequence). The CDR3 length is 13 residues. Unmatched junction bases numbered 8, after V lost 4 bases and J lost 8 bases. The entire variable domain, with the rest obtained from reference TRBV5-4 and TRBJ1-2, is as follows: ETGVTQSPTHLIKTRGQQVTLRCSSQSGHNTVSWYQQALGQGPQFIFQYYREEENGRGNFPPRFSGLQFPNYSSELNVNALELDDSALYLCASSDQGVGGYTFGSGTRLTVV.

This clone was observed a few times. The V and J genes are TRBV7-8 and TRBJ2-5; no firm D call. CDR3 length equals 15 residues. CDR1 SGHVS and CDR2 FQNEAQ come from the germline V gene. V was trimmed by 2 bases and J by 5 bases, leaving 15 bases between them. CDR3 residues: CASSLRALSSETQYF. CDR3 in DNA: TGTGCCAGCAGCTTACGGGCCCTCTCTTCGGAGACCCAGTACTTC.

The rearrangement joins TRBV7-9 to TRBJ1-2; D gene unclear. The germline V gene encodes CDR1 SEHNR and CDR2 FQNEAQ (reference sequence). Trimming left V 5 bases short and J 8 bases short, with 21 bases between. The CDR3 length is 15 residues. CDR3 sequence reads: CASSRQSNFLGGYTF. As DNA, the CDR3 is TGTGCCAGCAGCCGCCAAAGTAATTTCCTGGGAGGCTACACCTTC. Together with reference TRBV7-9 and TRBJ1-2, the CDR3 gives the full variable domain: DTGVSQNPRHKITKRGQNVTFRCDPISEHNRLYWYRQTLGQGPEFLTYFQNEAQLEKSRLLSDRFSAERPKGSFSTLEIQRTEQGDSAMYLCASSRQSNFLGGYTFGSGTRLTVV.

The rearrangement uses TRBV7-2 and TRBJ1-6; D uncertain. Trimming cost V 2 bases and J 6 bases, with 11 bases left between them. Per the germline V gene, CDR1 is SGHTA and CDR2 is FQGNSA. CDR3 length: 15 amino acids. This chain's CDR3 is CASSLTEGFNSPLHF. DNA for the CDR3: TGTGCCAGCAGCTTAACAGAAGGGTTTAATTCACCCCTCCACTTT.

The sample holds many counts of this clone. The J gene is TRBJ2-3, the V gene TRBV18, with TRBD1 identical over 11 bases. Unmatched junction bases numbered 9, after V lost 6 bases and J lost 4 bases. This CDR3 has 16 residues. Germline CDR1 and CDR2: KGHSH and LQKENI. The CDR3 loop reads CASSNSRTGGADTQYF. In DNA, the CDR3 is TGTGCCAGCTCGAATAGCAGGACAGGGGGCGCAGATACGCAGTATTTT.

The CDR3 reads CASRSTGIWETQYF. The CDR3 DNA reads as TGTGCCAGCAGATCCACAGGGATCTGGGAGACCCAGTACTTC. The chain couples TRBV6-5 to TRBJ2-5; TRBD1 might be the D (6 bases). CDR1 is MNHEY, CDR2 SVGAGI, per germline. There are 14 residues in the CDR3. The germline V and J ends were trimmed by 6 bases and 5 bases, with 16 bases remaining between them.

The CDR3 is CASSLPGTGLAPLHF. The CDR3 DNA reads TGTGCCAGCAGCCTCCCCGGGACAGGGTTGGCACCCCTCCACTTT. J is TRBJ1-6 and V is TRBV14, with 9 bases aligning to TRBD1. The CDR3 has 15 amino acids. Trimming at V came to 4 bases and at J to 11 bases, leaving 9 bases not matched to a gene. CDR1 is SGHDN and CDR2 is FVKESK in the germline V gene. Complete variable domain (other parts from reference TRBV14 and TRBJ1-6): EAGVTQFPSHSVIEKGQTVTLRCDPISGHDNLYWYRRVMGKEIKFLLHFVKESKQDESGMPNNRFLAERTGGTYSTLKVQPAELEDSGVYFCASSLPGTGLAPLHFGNGTRLTVT.

CDR3 coding DNA: TGTGCCAGCAGCTTGGACGTGACCGGTGGCTACACCTTC. This gives the protein CASSLDVTGGYTF. The V call is TRBV11-2, the J call TRBJ1-2; the D is unclear. The V and J ends lost 3 bases and 7 bases respectively, with 12 bases between them. Per germline, CDR1 SGHAT and CDR2 FQNNGV. The CDR3 runs to 13 residues.

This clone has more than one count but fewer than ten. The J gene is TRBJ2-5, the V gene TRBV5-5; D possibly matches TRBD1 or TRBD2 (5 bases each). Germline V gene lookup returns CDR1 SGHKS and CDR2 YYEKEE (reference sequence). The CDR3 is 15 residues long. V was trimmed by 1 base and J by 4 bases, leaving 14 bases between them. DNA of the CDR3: TGTGCCAGCAGCTTGCTTACGGGACGGGGAGAGACCCAGTACTTC. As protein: CASSLLTGRGETQYF. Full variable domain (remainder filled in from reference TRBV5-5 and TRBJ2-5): DAGVTQSPTHLIKTRGQQVTLRCSPISGHKSVSWYQQVLGQGPQFIFQYYEKEERGRGNFPDRFSARQFPNYSSELNVNALLLGDSALYLCASSLLTGRGETQYFGPGTRLLVL.

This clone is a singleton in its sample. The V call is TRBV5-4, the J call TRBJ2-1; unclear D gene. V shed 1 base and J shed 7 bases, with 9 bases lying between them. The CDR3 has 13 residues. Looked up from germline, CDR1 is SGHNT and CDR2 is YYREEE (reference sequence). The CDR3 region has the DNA TGTGCCAGCAGCTTGCCGGATGTGAATGAGCAGTTCTTC. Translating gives CASSLPDVNEQFF.

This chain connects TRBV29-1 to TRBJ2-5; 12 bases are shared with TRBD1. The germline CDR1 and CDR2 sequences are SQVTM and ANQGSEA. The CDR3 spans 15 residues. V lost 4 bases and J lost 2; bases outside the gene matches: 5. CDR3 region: CSVGGQGARQETQYF. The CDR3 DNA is TGCAGCGTTGGGGGACAGGGGGCGCGGCAAGAGACCCAGTACTTC.